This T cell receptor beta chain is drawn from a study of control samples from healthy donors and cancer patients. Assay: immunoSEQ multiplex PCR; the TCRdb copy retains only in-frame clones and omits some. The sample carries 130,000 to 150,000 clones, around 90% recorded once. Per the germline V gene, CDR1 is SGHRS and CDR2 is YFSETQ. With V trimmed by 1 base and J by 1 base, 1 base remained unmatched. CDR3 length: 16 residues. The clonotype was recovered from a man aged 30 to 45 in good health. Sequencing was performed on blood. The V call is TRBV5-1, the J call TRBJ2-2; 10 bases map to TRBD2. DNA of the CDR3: TGCGCCAGCAGCTTGCCTAGCGGGAGGAACACCGGGGAGCTGTTTTTT. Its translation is CASSLPSGRNTGELFF.